The clone carrying this TCR beta chain has ten or more counts. These data belong to a study of CD4 and CD8 cells across lung adenocarcinoma regions. TCRdb redid the calling of the PCR reads with MiXCR, one entry per CDR3 protein. This table has about 25,000 distinct CDR3 sequences, 50% to 55% appearing once. Localized lung adenocarcinoma, a non-small cell lung cancer, affected the donors. There are 11 residues in the CDR3. Germline V gene lookup returns CDR1 MNHNS and CDR2 SASEGT. The genes are TRBV6-1 and TRBJ2-1; D is perhaps TRBD2 (5 bases). The tail of the sequence fits TRBJ2-7 better, so the J call may be wrong. The sequenced sample consisted of CD8+ T cells from the center of a lung tumor. The sequence was collected from a male donor with lung adenocarcinoma. The CD4 and CD8 labels of this study may be unreliable. CDR3 sequence: CASSSLVGQYF. CDR3 bases: TGTGCCAGCAGCTCACTAGTCGGGCAGTACTTC.